This T cell receptor (beta chain) is from a study of Graves' ophthalmopathy and Graves' hyperthyroidism. As for the study in general: Peripheral blood (taken before any treatment) was collected at initial diagnosis.

A note on this clonotype: What it binds is unknown.

Findings and limits, study-wide: Blood contained most expanded thyroid clonotypes exceeding 0.001 frequency.

The V end lost 5 bases, the J end lost 2 bases, and 13 bases lay between the germline ends. The CDR3 is 14 residues long. From RNA, the CDR3 regions of TCR beta chains were amplified and sequenced. After a first-round RT-PCR with HTBI primers, a second-round multiplex PCR was run. TCRdb re-derived calls from the multiplex PCR reads in MiXCR, one entry per CDR3 protein. Among 200,000 to 250,000 distinct CDR3 sequences listed, 20% to 25% were seen once. This sequence joins TRBV12-3 or TRBV12-4 and TRBJ2-7; maybe TRBD2 (6 bases). Sequenced material: peripheral blood. The source is a woman in her forties or fifties with Graves' ophthalmopathy. CDR3 coding DNA: TGTGCCAGCAGTCTGCGGGGCGGAGCCTACGAGCAGTACTTC. It is translated as CASSLRGGAYEQYF.